These 6 T cell receptor beta chains share one sample of origin, sequenced in a study of graft-versus-host responses after intestinal transplantation. Only in-frame clones appear in the TCRdb table, and some are missing; sequencing was by immunoSEQ multiplex PCR. Of 11,000 or so clones in the sample, about 89% were seen once. Time point described: postoperative day 105 after intestinal transplantation (dayNNNN = postoperative day). The source was PBMCs, collected 105 days after intestinal transplantation. Every receptor here comes from a human patient who received an intestinal transplant, so some T cells may come from the graft donor.

This clone was picked up one time. The rearrangement joins TRBV6-1 to TRBJ2-1; 8 bases line up with TRBD2. The germline CDR1 and CDR2 sequences are MNHNS and SASEGT. Losses at the gene ends were 7 bases for V and 1 base for J; bases not matched to a gene: 6. The CDR3 has 15 amino acids. This CDR3 is CASIDIAGSYNEQFF. In nucleotides, the CDR3 is TGTGCCAGCATCGACATAGCGGGGTCCTACAATGAGCAGTTCTTC.

This clone was detected once. The chain links TRBV28 to TRBJ2-5, with D tentatively TRBD1 or TRBD2 (6 bases each). The CDR3 contains 15 residues. CDR1 MDHEN and CDR2 SYDVKM come from the germline V gene. V lost 7 bases and J 5 bases, leaving 20 bases between the germline ends. The DNA for the CDR3 is TGTGCCAGCAACCCAGGGGCACTAGCATACGAGACCCAGTACTTC. Translation: CASNPGALAYETQYF.

The chain is built from TRBV7-9 and TRBJ1-2; D perhaps matches TRBD1 (6 bases). CDR3 length: 12 amino acids. Trimming shortened V by 5 bases and J by 8 bases, and 12 bases separated the two germline ends. Germline loops: CDR1 SEHNR, CDR2 FQNEAQ (reference sequence). CDR3 amino acids: CASSPIGGGYTF. Here the CDR3 DNA reads TGTGCCAGCAGCCCCATAGGGGGGGGCTACACCTTC.

V and J are TRBV6-5 and TRBJ2-1, with 7 positions matching TRBD2. Germline V gives CDR1 MNHEY, CDR2 SVGAGI. Trimming removed 6 bases from V and 3 bases from J; junction bases left unmatched: 5. There are 14 residues in the CDR3. DNA for the CDR3: TGTGCCAGCAGCGGACTAGTAAGCTACAATGAGCAGTTCTTC. It specifies CASSGLVSYNEQFF.

The V call is TRBV6-6, the J call TRBJ2-3, with 9 bases aligning to TRBD1. Per germline, CDR1 MNHNY and CDR2 SVGAGI (reference sequence). V gave up 3 bases and J gave up 5 bases; unmatched junction bases: 6. CDR3 length: 15 residues. The DNA for the CDR3 is TGTGCCAGCAGTTATAACAGGGGGCGCAAAGATACGCAGTATTTT. Protein sequence: CASSYNRGRKDTQYF.

The chain couples TRBV27 to TRBJ2-4; 16 positions agree with TRBD2. Trimming took 0 bases from V and 0 from J; bases not matched to a gene: 5. The CDR3 runs to 20 residues. In germline, CDR1 is MNHEY, CDR2 SMNVEV (reference sequence). CDR3 amino acids: CASSLSGLAGGRLAKNIQYF. DNA for the CDR3: TGTGCCAGCAGTTTATCGGGACTAGCGGGGGGGCGACTAGCCAAAAACATTCAGTACTTC.